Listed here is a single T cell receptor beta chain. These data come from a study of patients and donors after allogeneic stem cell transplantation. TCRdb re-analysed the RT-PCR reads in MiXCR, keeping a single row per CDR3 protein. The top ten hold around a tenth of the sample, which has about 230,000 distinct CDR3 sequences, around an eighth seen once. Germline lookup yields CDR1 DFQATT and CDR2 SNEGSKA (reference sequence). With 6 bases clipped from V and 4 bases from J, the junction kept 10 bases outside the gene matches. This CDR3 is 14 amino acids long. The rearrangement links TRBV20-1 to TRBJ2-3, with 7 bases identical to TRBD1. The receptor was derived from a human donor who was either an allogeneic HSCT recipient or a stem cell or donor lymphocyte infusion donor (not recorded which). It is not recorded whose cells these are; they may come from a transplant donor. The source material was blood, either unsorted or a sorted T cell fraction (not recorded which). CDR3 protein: CSAEDRVKADTQYF. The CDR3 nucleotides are TGCAGTGCCGAAGACAGGGTGAAGGCAGATACGCAGTATTTT.